This TCR beta chain was obtained from a study of blood T cell repertoires in COVID-19. About the study: Italy, Spain and the United States were the sources of the convalescent and acute COVID-19 samples.

J gave up 4 bases and V 6 bases, and 13 bases lay outside the gene matches. The CDR3 consists of 17 residues. The protocol was immunoSEQ multiplex PCR, while the TCRdb copy is restricted to in-frame clones and leaves out a portion. The table includes about 210,000 clones, around 80% detected once. The clonotype originates from a middle-aged woman with acute or convalescent COVID-19. The chain uses TRBV23-1 and TRBJ1-5; 9 bases are a match to TRBD1. TRBV23-1 is recorded as an ORF, its role being uncertain. Sequenced input: peripheral blood. The DNA of the CDR3 is TGCGCCAGCAGCCAAAGGATGCCGACAGGGGGTAATCAGCCCCAGCATTTT. It yields the protein CASSQRMPTGGNQPQHF.